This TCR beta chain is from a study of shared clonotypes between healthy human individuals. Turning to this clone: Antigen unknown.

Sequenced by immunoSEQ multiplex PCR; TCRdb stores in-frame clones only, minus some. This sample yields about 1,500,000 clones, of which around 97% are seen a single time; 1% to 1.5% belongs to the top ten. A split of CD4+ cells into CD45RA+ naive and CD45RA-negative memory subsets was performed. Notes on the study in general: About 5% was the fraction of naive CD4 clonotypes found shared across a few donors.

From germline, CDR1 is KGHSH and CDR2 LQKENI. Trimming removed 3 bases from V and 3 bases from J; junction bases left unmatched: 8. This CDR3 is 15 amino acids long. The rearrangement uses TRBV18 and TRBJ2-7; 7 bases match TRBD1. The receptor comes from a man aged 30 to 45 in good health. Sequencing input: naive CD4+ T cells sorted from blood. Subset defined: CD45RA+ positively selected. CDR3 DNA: TGTGCCAGCTCACCCGGGACAGAGAAAGTCTACGAGCAGTACTTC. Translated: CASSPGTEKVYEQYF.